This entry lists 30 T cell receptor beta chains sequenced from one sample in a study of T cell repertoires in cytomegalovirus infection. MiXCR was run by TCRdb on the reads, yielding one entry per CDR3 protein. The sample records 110,000 or so distinct CDR3 sequences, 30% to 35% being singletons. These receptors' antigens are unknown. Sequencing was performed on CD8+ T cells from cultured PBMCs, taken from culture after CMV antigen stimulation. The receptor set was obtained from a human donor in good health (CMV status not recorded). Some clones in this sample may be carry-over from other donors' samples.

The chain combines TRBV7-2 with TRBJ2-5; TRBD1 might be the D (5 bases). The germline gives CDR1 SGHTA, CDR2 FQGNSA. Between the trimmed V and J ends, which lost 5 bases and 2 bases, there was a span of 33 bases. The CDR3 covers 21 residues. The CDR3 region is CASSQRERRGHQVFTQETQYF. The CDR3 DNA is TGTGCCAGCAGCCAGAGAGAGAGAAGAGGACATCAGGTTTTCACACAAGAGACCCAGTACTTC.

The chain couples TRBV5-1 to TRBJ2-3, with no clear D. The germline V gene encodes CDR1 SGHRS and CDR2 YFSETQ. Trimming took 4 bases from V and 2 from J, leaving 11 bases between them. The CDR3 is 14 amino acids. This CDR3 reads CASSQETYTDTQYF. The CDR3 nucleotides are TGCGCCAGCAGCCAGGAGACGTACACAGATACGCAGTATTTT.

There are many counts of this clonotype. V usage is TRBV7-2 and J usage is TRBJ2-7; TRBD1 agrees at 10 bases. CDR3 size: 14 residues. With 6 bases clipped from V and 5 bases from J, the junction kept 7 bases outside the gene matches. Germline assignment: CDR1 SGHTA and CDR2 FQGNSA. The CDR3: CASRSDRGPNEQYF. As DNA, the CDR3 is TGTGCCAGCAGGTCCGACAGGGGGCCAAACGAGCAGTACTTC. Together with reference TRBV7-2 and TRBJ2-7, the CDR3 gives the full variable domain: GAGVSQSPSNKVTEKGKDVELRCDPISGHTALYWYRQSLGQGLEFLIYFQGNSAPDKSGLPSDRFSAERTGGSVSTLTIQRTQQEDSAVYLCASRSDRGPNEQYFGPGTRLTVT.

This clonotype has ten or more counts. This chain uses TRBV5-6 with TRBJ2-3; D gene uncertain. This CDR3 is 14 amino acids long. The germline CDR1 and CDR2 sequences are SGHDT and YYEEEE. V lost 0 bases, J lost 0 bases, and 5 bases lay in between. For the CDR3, the DNA is TGTGCCAGCAGCTTGGTATCTAGCACAGATACGCAGTATTTT. This translates into CASSLVSSTDTQYF.

This clonotype has a count of ten or more. J is TRBJ2-5 and V is TRBV7-9; no definite D call. Germline loops: CDR1 SEHNR, CDR2 FQNEAQ (reference sequence). The CDR3 is made up of 14 amino acids. V dropped 4 bases and J dropped 2 bases, with 11 bases sitting between them. The CDR3: CASSSGGLQETQYF. CDR3 nucleotides: TGTGCCAGCAGCTCGGGCGGTTTGCAAGAGACCCAGTACTTC.

The V gene is TRBV7-8, the J gene TRBJ2-7; the D call may be TRBD1 or TRBD2 (5 bases each). V was pared by 1 base and J by 5 bases, with 9 bases between. CDR3 length: 13 residues. CDR1 is SGHVS, CDR2 FQNEAQ, per germline. Written as DNA, the CDR3 is TGTGCCAGCAGCTTAGGGGTGGGGGACGAGCAGTACTTC. The encoded protein is CASSLGVGDEQYF.

V usage is TRBV28 and J usage is TRBJ2-5; 7 nucleotides line up with TRBD2. J lost 3 bases, V lost 4 bases, and 8 bases had no gene match. Germline V CDR1 and CDR2: MDHEN, SYDVKM. The CDR3 has 15 amino acids. The CDR3 bases are TGTGCCAGCAGTTCCAGTGGGGGGGTGGAAGAGACCCAGTACTTC. It yields the protein CASSSSGGVEETQYF.

A few counts support this clonotype. The chain recombines TRBV19 with TRBJ2-1, with 8 bases lining up with TRBD1. This CDR3 contains 15 residues. Trimming cost V 5 bases and J 4 bases; bases outside gene matches: 7. Germline V gives CDR1 LNHDA, CDR2 SQIVND (reference sequence). Here the CDR3 reads CASSADRDLYNEQFF. Here the CDR3 DNA reads TGTGCCAGTAGTGCGGACAGGGACCTTTACAATGAGCAGTTCTTC.

This chain links TRBV7-9 with TRBJ2-2; D is undetermined. Looked up from germline, CDR1 is SEHNR and CDR2 is FQNEAQ (reference sequence). The CDR3 consists of 13 residues. With 5 bases removed from V and 4 bases from J, the gap between germline ends came to 8 bases. The CDR3 protein is CASSPTFTGELFF. DNA for the CDR3: TGTGCCAGCAGCCCTACGTTCACCGGGGAGCTGTTTTTT.

The chain is built from TRBV28 and TRBJ1-2; the D gene is possibly TRBD1 (6 bases). Between the trimmed V and J ends, which lost 7 bases and 4 bases, there was a span of 10 bases. CDR1 and CDR2 from the germline V gene are MDHEN and SYDVKM. This CDR3 has 12 amino acids. The CDR3 bases are TGTGCCAGCACCGGACAGCTCTATGGCTACACCTTC. Residues: CASTGQLYGYTF.

This clonotype was seen repeatedly, ten times or more. The chain combines TRBV2 with TRBJ2-3, with D unclear. Germline V gene sequence: CDR1 SNHLY, CDR2 FYNNEI. This CDR3 comprises 12 residues. V was clipped by 7 bases and J by 1 base, with 6 bases between them. CDR3 in amino acids: CASTPGTDTQYF. CDR3 sequence (DNA): TGTGCCAGCACCCCGGGCACAGATACGCAGTATTTT.

The chain recombines TRBV28 with TRBJ2-7; 15 bases line up with TRBD2. CDR1 and CDR2 (germline): MDHEN, SYDVKM. With V trimmed by 6 bases and J by 2 bases, 5 bases remained unmatched. The CDR3 extends over 16 amino acids. The CDR3 protein is CASSPGLAGGPYEQYF. The CDR3 DNA sequence: TGTGCCAGCAGCCCGGGACTAGCGGGGGGCCCCTACGAGCAGTACTTC.

This clonotype was observed a handful of times. The chain joins TRBV3-1 to TRBJ2-7; TRBD1 aligns across 9 bases. Germline V gene sequence: CDR1 LGHDT, CDR2 YNNKEL (reference sequence). Trimming at V came to 4 bases and at J to 2 bases, leaving 6 bases not matched to a gene. The CDR3 spans 15 residues. In DNA form, the CDR3 reads TGTGCCAGCAGCCGTTCTAGGACAGGGGCCTACGAGCAGTACTTC. Its protein is CASSRSRTGAYEQYF.

This clonotype was recorded many times. The chain employs TRBV4-3 and TRBJ2-7; 9 bases match TRBD2. V shed 4 bases and J 0 bases; nucleotides not matched to a gene: 4. Germline V gene sequence: CDR1 LGHNA, CDR2 YSLEER. The CDR3 sequence is 15 residues long. DNA of the CDR3: TGCGCCAGCAGCCCGGAGCGGGGGGCCTCCTACGAGCAGTACTTC. The encoded protein is CASSPERGASYEQYF.

This clonotype was counted at least ten times. This sequence joins TRBV7-6 and TRBJ2-1, with no clear D. The CDR3 is made up of 14 amino acids. With 0 bases removed from V and 4 bases from J, the gap between germline ends came to 7 bases. Per germline, CDR1 SGHVS and CDR2 FNYEAQ. In DNA, the CDR3 is TGTGCCAGCAGCTTAGCTGGAGATTACAATGAGCAGTTCTTC. This sequence encodes CASSLAGDYNEQFF. Based on the CDR3 plus reference TRBV7-6 and TRBJ2-1, the full variable domain is GAGVSQSPRYKVTKRGQDVALRCDPISGHVSLYWYRQALGQGPEFLTYFNYEAQQDKSGLPNDRFSAERPEGSISTLTIQRTEQRDSAMYRCASSLAGDYNEQFFGPGTRLTVL.

This chain links TRBV19 with TRBJ2-5, with D possibly matching TRBD2 (6 bases). Trimming removed 5 bases from V and 5 bases from J, with 18 bases in between. Per germline, CDR1 LNHDA and CDR2 SQIVND (reference sequence). The CDR3 is 15 residues long. CDR3 DNA sequence: TGTGCCAGTAGTCCCGTGGAGGAGGGCCCCGAGACCCAGTACTTC. It is translated as CASSPVEEGPETQYF.

This clonotype was seen more than once but under ten times. The CDR3 sequence: CASSSTLLGGNTGELFF. CDR3 in DNA: TGTGCCAGCAGCTCGACCTTACTAGGGGGGAACACCGGGGAGCTGTTTTTT. The V gene is TRBV5-6, the J gene TRBJ2-2, with D maybe TRBD1 (6 bases). The V end was cut by 3 bases, the J end by 1 base, with 16 bases between. Germline V gene sequence: CDR1 SGHDT, CDR2 YYEEEE. The CDR3 runs to 17 residues.

This clonotype has only a few counts. The rearrangement uses TRBV27 and TRBJ1-2; 7 bases are shared with TRBD1. J was trimmed by 6 bases and V by 3 bases; bases with no gene match: 13. The CDR3 spans 16 residues. Germline V gives CDR1 MNHEY, CDR2 SMNVEV (reference sequence). The CDR3: CASSLSGARDSNGYTF. CDR3 DNA sequence: TGTGCCAGCAGTTTGAGTGGTGCCCGGGACAGCAATGGCTACACCTTC.

The genes are TRBV4-3 and TRBJ2-4; D gene ambiguous. Trimming took off 0 bases at V and 0 bases at J, with 12 bases between the two ends. CDR1 and CDR2 from the germline V gene are LGHNA and YSLEER. CDR3 length: 17 residues. The CDR3 nucleotides are TGCGCCAGCAGCCAAGATTGGCAGCTACTAGCCAAAAACATTCAGTACTTC. This sequence encodes CASSQDWQLLAKNIQYF.

V is TRBV15 and J is TRBJ1-5; D gene uncertain. Germline lookup yields CDR1 LNHNV and CDR2 YYDKDF (reference sequence). The germline V and J ends were trimmed by 0 bases and 4 bases, with 10 bases remaining between them. This CDR3 has 15 residues. The CDR3 region is CATSRDLGPNQPQHF. CDR3 DNA: TGTGCCACCAGCAGAGATTTAGGGCCTAATCAGCCCCAGCATTTT.

This clonotype qualifies as medium-sized. The gene calls are TRBV4-1 and TRBJ2-3; D gene unclear. The length of the CDR3 is 15 residues. Trimming took 1 base from V and 4 from J, leaving 12 bases between them. Germline V gene lookup returns CDR1 MGHRA and CDR2 YSYEKL. This CDR3 reads CASSQVGSLADTQYF. The DNA of the CDR3 is TGCGCCAGCAGCCAAGTGGGCAGCCTCGCAGATACGCAGTATTTT.

In its sample, this clonotype is hyperexpanded (1% or more). V is TRBV27 and J is TRBJ2-5; tentative D call: TRBD1 (6 bases). The CDR3 runs 15 residues. Trimming took 0 bases from V and 3 from J, leaving 11 bases between them. Germline CDR1 reads MNHEY; CDR2 reads SMNVEV (reference sequence). The CDR3 DNA is TGTGCCAGCAGTTTATCGTTGGGGGCCGAAGAGACCCAGTACTTC. Amino acid sequence: CASSLSLGAEETQYF.

This chain links TRBV9 with TRBJ1-6; 9 nucleotides align to TRBD1. After removal of 3 bases from V and 9 bases from J, the junction contained 4 bases not matched to a gene. Germline CDR1 and CDR2: SGDLS and YYNGEE. The CDR3 runs to 14 residues. The CDR3 coding sequence is TGTGCCAGCAGCGACGGGACAGGGCGTTCACCCCTCCACTTT. This codes for CASSDGTGRSPLHF.

This clonotype was seen only a few times. This chain's CDR3 is CASSPSSYNSPLHF. The CDR3 bases are TGTGCCAGCAGTCCTAGCTCCTATAATTCACCCCTCCACTTT. The chain combines TRBV2 with TRBJ1-6; D not certain. The CDR3 is 14 residues long. V was trimmed by 5 bases and J by 0 bases, leaving 5 bases between them. CDR1 and CDR2 from the germline V gene are SNHLY and FYNNEI.

This clonotype has a handful of counts. This chain joins TRBV12-3 or TRBV12-4 and TRBJ2-1; TRBD2 matches at 13 bases. Trimming took 3 bases from V and 2 from J; bases not matched to a gene: 10. This CDR3 spans 19 amino acids. The CDR3 coding sequence is TGTGCCAGCAGTTTTTCCCCAGGACTAGCGGGGGAAGCCTACAATGAGCAGTTCTTC. Residues: CASSFSPGLAGEAYNEQFF.

This rearrangement joins TRBV5-5 to TRBJ1-6, with D perhaps TRBD1 (6 bases). V lost 0 bases to trimming and J lost 7 bases, with 20 bases between them. CDR3 size: 18 residues. CDR1 and CDR2 from the germline V gene are SGHKS and YYEKEE (reference sequence). Here the CDR3 reads CASSLGSGTNLGNSPLHF. DNA for the CDR3: TGTGCCAGCAGCTTGGGATCCGGGACAAACTTGGGCAATTCACCCCTCCACTTT. Full variable domain (missing parts from reference TRBV5-5 and TRBJ1-6): DAGVTQSPTHLIKTRGQQVTLRCSPISGHKSVSWYQQVLGQGPQFIFQYYEKEERGRGNFPDRFSARQFPNYSSELNVNALLLGDSALYLCASSLGSGTNLGNSPLHFGNGTRLTVT.

Details on this clonotype: The junction differs from germline at one of its ends, possibly a read error. This chain uses TRBV7-9 with TRBJ1-5; unclear D gene. CDR3 length equals 14 residues. CDR1 and CDR2 from the germline V gene are SEHNR and FQNEAQ (reference sequence). CDR3 DNA sequence: TGTGCCAGCAGGGCTCGACGGCCGAACCAGCCAGAGTATTTT. It is translated as CASRARRPNQPEYF.

This clonotype was observed a handful of times. The DNA of the CDR3 is TGTGCCAGCTCTATACCGGGACAGGGTGCCAAAAACATTCAGTACTTC. Protein product: CASSIPGQGAKNIQYF. This chain uses TRBV2 with TRBJ2-4, with 9 bases that match TRBD1. The CDR3 covers 16 residues. Trimming took 8 bases from V and 1 from J; bases not matched to a gene: 9. CDR1 SNHLY and CDR2 FYNNEI come from the germline V gene.

This clonotype has just a few counts. The chain is built from TRBV12-3 or TRBV12-4 and TRBJ1-5; 7 positions match TRBD1. The CDR3 has 14 amino acids. V shed 6 bases and J 4 bases; nucleotides not matched to a gene: 6. The CDR3 DNA sequence: TGTGCCAGCAGAACGACAGGGAAAAATCAGCCCCAGCATTTT. Amino acids: CASRTTGKNQPQHF.

V is TRBV12-3 or TRBV12-4 and J is TRBJ1-2, with D possibly TRBD1 on 6 matching bases. This CDR3 contains 13 residues. Trimming left V 3 bases short and J 6 bases short, with 11 bases between. CDR3 amino acids: CASSLAGGHGYTF. The CDR3 DNA is TGTGCCAGCAGTTTGGCGGGGGGCCATGGCTACACCTTC.